A single sample gave rise to the 27 T cell receptor beta chains below, sequenced in a study of Ad26.COV2.S vaccination and SARS-CoV-2 variants (dated by TCRdb to the early 2020s). Libraries came from the immunoSEQ multiplex PCR assay. Imported from immuneACCESS, the table was reduced by TCRdb to in-frame sequences with V and J called. These copies leave out some clones; in studies compared against another copy, an unresolved V gene accounts for under half, and the cause of the remainder is not known. This sample comprises about 480,000 clones, approximately 88% of them detected only once. More than 10% of the sample belongs to the ten largest clones. This specimen's treatment or condition label, interpreted: about 20 received Ad26.COV2.S at low or high dose, single or two shots; about five received placebo; per-sample allocation not given. For vaccine and placebo recipients, repertoires were sequenced using samples collected on day 63 after the first injection.

This specimen consisted of peripheral blood, obtained in a trial of Ad26.COV2.S vaccine versus placebo. The receptors stem from a person between 18 and 60 years old who received the Ad26.COV2.S COVID-19 vaccine or a placebo.

This clone was seen a handful of times. This chain uses TRBV7-3 with TRBJ2-2, with D hard to call. This CDR3 is built from 14 residues. CDR1 is SGHTA, CDR2 FQGTGA, per germline. The V end lost 2 bases, the J end lost 6 bases, and 10 bases lay between the germline ends. The DNA for the CDR3 is TGTGCCAGCAGCTTACGACCTCCCTCCGGGGAGCTGTTTTTT. Translation gives CASSLRPPSGELFF.

The chain has TRBV27 and TRBJ1-5; 8 positions match TRBD1. CDR3 length equals 14 residues. Per the germline V gene, CDR1 is MNHEY and CDR2 is SMNVEV (reference sequence). Trimming at V came to 4 bases and at J to 5 bases, leaving 4 bases not matched to a gene. The CDR3 nucleotides read TGTGCCAGCAGTTATAGACAGGGGTATCAGCCCCAGCATTTT. This codes for CASSYRQGYQPQHF.

This clone was counted only a few times. V and J are TRBV5-4 and TRBJ2-5; 11 nucleotides line up with TRBD2. Trimming cost V 4 bases and J 3 bases; bases outside gene matches: 5. The CDR3 covers 15 residues. Per the germline V gene, CDR1 is SGHNT and CDR2 is YYREEE (reference sequence). CDR3 residues: CASSLGTSGKETQYF. The CDR3 region has the DNA TGTGCCAGCAGCCTAGGGACTAGCGGAAAAGAGACCCAGTACTTC.

The CDR3 nucleotides are TGTGCCAGCGGGACTAGCGGCTACGAGCAGTACTTC. Protein sequence: CASGTSGYEQYF. V is TRBV27 and J is TRBJ2-7; 11 nucleotides match TRBD2. CDR3 length: 12 amino acids. Unmatched junction bases numbered 0, after V lost 8 bases and J lost 3 bases. Looked up from germline, CDR1 is MNHEY and CDR2 is SMNVEV (reference sequence).

Only one count was recorded for this clone. The V and J genes are TRBV5-5 and TRBJ2-6; no definite D call. CDR3 length equals 13 residues. Germline CDR1 SGHKS, CDR2 YYEKEE (reference sequence). V lost 4 bases and J lost 8, with 10 bases in between. Here the CDR3 DNA reads TGTGCCAGCAGCCCGGAATATTCCAACGTCCTGACTTTC. Translated, it gives CASSPEYSNVLTF.

The chain recombines TRBV30 with TRBJ2-3; 11 nucleotides agree with TRBD2. CDR1 and CDR2 (germline): GTSNPN, SVGIG (reference sequence). This CDR3 has 15 residues. V lost 1 base and J lost 6; bases outside the gene matches: 6. DNA of the CDR3: TGTGCCTGGAGTGGTAGCGGGAGGGGGGTGGATACGCAGTATTTT. Translation gives CAWSGSGRGVDTQYF.

On this clone itself: Other nucleotide sequences from this sample produce the same CDR3. V usage is TRBV18 and J usage is TRBJ1-2; D gene unclear. CDR3 size: 13 residues. The V gene's germline CDR1 is KGHSH and CDR2 LQKENI. Trimming cost V 2 bases and J 2 bases, with 6 bases left between them. The CDR3 DNA follows: TGTGCCAGCTCACCAGGTATAAACTATGGCTACACCTTC. This translates into CASSPGINYGYTF.

J is TRBJ2-7 and V is TRBV11-2; D gene uncertain. CDR1 is SGHAT and CDR2 is FQNNGV in the germline V gene. V was cut by 3 bases and J by 2 bases, with 8 bases left in between. The CDR3 is 13 residues long. This CDR3 is CASSFVRAYEQYF. The CDR3 DNA reads TGTGCCAGCAGCTTCGTCCGCGCCTACGAGCAGTACTTC.

As concerns this clone: The sample holds other DNA sequences that translate to the same CDR3. This chain joins TRBV10-3 and TRBJ2-7; 7 bases align to TRBD1. CDR3 length: 12 residues. Germline trimming cut 7 bases from V and 3 bases from J; bases unmatched to any gene: 3. CDR1 is ENHRY, CDR2 SYGVKD, per germline. The chain's CDR3 is CAITPGGYEQYF. The CDR3, as DNA: TGTGCCATCACTCCAGGGGGCTACGAGCAGTACTTC.

V is TRBV11-1 and J is TRBJ1-1, with D unclear. This CDR3 spans 15 amino acids. Germline V gene sequence: CDR1 SGHAT, CDR2 FQDESV (reference sequence). With 3 bases removed from V and 1 base from J, the gap between germline ends came to 12 bases. The CDR3 protein is CASSFRFSENTEAFF. CDR3 in DNA: TGTGCCAGCAGCTTTCGTTTCAGCGAGAACACTGAAGCTTTCTTT. Filled out from reference TRBV11-1 and TRBJ1-1, the complete variable domain reads EAEVAQSPRYKITEKSQAVAFWCDPISGHATLYWYRQILGQGPELLVQFQDESVVDDSQLPKDRFSAERLKGVDSTLKIQPAELGDSAMYLCASSFRFSENTEAFFGQGTRLTVV.

The J gene is TRBJ2-7, the V gene TRBV25-1, with a tentative D call TRBD2 (6 bases). This CDR3 has 16 residues. V was clipped by 4 bases and J by 0 bases, with 16 bases between them. Germline CDR1 MGHDK, CDR2 SYGVNS. CDR3 bases: TGTGCCAGCAGTGGGTTTGGCGGGATTAGCTCCTACGAGCAGTACTTC. Protein product: CASSGFGGISSYEQYF.

This sequence joins TRBV9 and TRBJ1-1; a weak D match, TRBD1 (5 bases). This CDR3 spans 15 amino acids. Germline assignment: CDR1 SGDLS and CDR2 YYNGEE. Trimming took 0 bases from V and 1 from J, leaving 10 bases between them. CDR3 bases: TGTGCCAGCAGCGTAGATGGGACCTCGAACACTGAAGCTTTCTTT. This sequence encodes CASSVDGTSNTEAFF.

This chain joins TRBV29-1 and TRBJ2-7; D is perhaps TRBD1 (6 bases). V gave up 1 base and J gave up 4 bases, with 11 bases separating them. This CDR3 comprises 13 residues. The germline CDR1 and CDR2 sequences are SQVTM and ANQGSEA. CDR3 in DNA: TGCAGCGTTGAAGGGACAGAGCAGTACGAGCAGTACTTC. As protein: CSVEGTEQYEQYF.

The rearrangement links TRBV6-6 to TRBJ2-1; 9 nucleotides match TRBD2. CDR1 and CDR2 (germline): MNHNY, SVGAGI (reference sequence). V trimming: 6 bases; J trimming: 10 bases; junction bases outside the gene matches: 7. CDR3 length equals 13 residues. CDR3 loop: CASRLAGVGEQFF. Here the CDR3 DNA reads TGTGCCAGCAGGTTAGCGGGAGTTGGAGAGCAGTTCTTC.

In its sample, this clone was seen once. V gene TRBV24-1 combines with J gene TRBJ2-2; D unclear. CDR1 and CDR2 (germline): KGHDR, SFDVKD. The CDR3 covers 15 residues. Trimming left V 4 bases short and J 1 base short, with 9 bases between. The DNA for the CDR3 is TGTGCCACCAGTGAGACAAGACAGAACACCGGGGAGCTGTTTTTT. Translation gives CATSETRQNTGELFF.

In DNA form, the CDR3 reads TGTGCCAGCAGCGTAACAGGGCCGAGTCAGCCCCAGCATTTT. Translated: CASSVTGPSQPQHF. The rearrangement joins TRBV6-6 to TRBJ1-5; the D gene is possibly TRBD1 (6 bases). CDR1 and CDR2 (germline): MNHNY, SVGAGI (reference sequence). The CDR3 is made up of 14 amino acids. V was shortened by 6 bases and J by 6 bases, with 15 bases between the two germline ends.

This CDR3 is CASRRGKETGELFF. The CDR3 DNA reads TGTGCCAGTAGACGAGGGAAAGAGACCGGGGAGCTGTTTTTT. The chain joins TRBV19 to TRBJ2-2; TRBD2 might be the D (5 bases). This CDR3 region has 14 residues. Between the trimmed V and J ends, which lost 6 bases and 5 bases, there was a span of 13 bases. Germline-derived CDR1 and CDR2 are LNHDA and SQIVND (reference sequence).

The chain combines TRBV19 with TRBJ1-2; no firm D call. The CDR3 runs to 15 residues. V lost 7 bases to trimming and J lost 5 bases, with 20 bases between them. Germline V lookup: CDR1 LNHDA, CDR2 SQIVND (reference sequence). CDR3 residues: CASTRETTGTYGYTF. CDR3 coding DNA: TGTGCCAGTACCCGGGAGACTACCGGTACTTATGGCTACACCTTC.

V is TRBV10-3 and J is TRBJ2-7, with D perhaps matching TRBD2 (6 bases). The germline V gene has CDR1 ENHRY and CDR2 SYGVKD. The CDR3 has 15 amino acids. Deletions cut 3 bases from V and 0 bases from J, with 12 bases between. The CDR3 protein is CAISDRVAASYEQYF. CDR3 sequence (DNA): TGTGCCATCAGTGATAGGGTAGCGGCCTCCTACGAGCAGTACTTC.

The chain couples TRBV11-2 to TRBJ2-5; no firm D call. CDR1 and CDR2 (germline): SGHAT, FQNNGV. Deletions cut 0 bases from V and 5 bases from J, with 13 bases between. The CDR3 is 15 amino acids. The DNA for the CDR3 is TGTGCCAGCAGCTTAGAGGCTAGGGCATTGGAGACCCAGTACTTC. Its protein product is CASSLEARALETQYF.

The V gene is TRBV9, the J gene TRBJ2-5; D possibly uses TRBD1 or TRBD2 (7 bases each). This CDR3 comprises 16 residues. V was clipped by 4 bases and J by 3 bases, with 19 bases between them. Germline V gives CDR1 SGDLS, CDR2 YYNGEE. This CDR3 reads CASSPPGGVGKETQYF. For the CDR3, the DNA is TGTGCCAGCAGCCCCCCAGGGGGGGTGGGAAAAGAGACCCAGTACTTC.

The chain recombines TRBV7-8 with TRBJ1-6; D may be TRBD1 (6 bases). Per the germline V gene, CDR1 is SGHVS and CDR2 is FQNEAQ. The CDR3 spans 16 residues. V dropped 3 bases and J dropped 10 bases, with 19 bases sitting between them. CDR3 nucleotides: TGTGCCAGCAGCTTGAAGGGGGGGCAGAACGGGTCACCCCTCCACTTT. Encoded protein: CASSLKGGQNGSPLHF.

V is TRBV7-9 and J is TRBJ2-7; 10 nucleotides align to TRBD2. The CDR3 contains 16 residues. Germline values: CDR1 SEHNR, CDR2 FQNEAQ (reference sequence). Trimming removed 5 bases from V and 4 bases from J; junction bases left unmatched: 11. CDR3 nucleotide sequence: TGTGCCAGCAGCCCGACCTCGCTAGCGGGAGTTTACGAGCAGTACTTC. Amino acids: CASSPTSLAGVYEQYF. The complete variable domain, with remaining parts taken from reference TRBV7-9 and TRBJ2-7, reads DTGVSQNPRHKITKRGQNVTFRCDPISEHNRLYWYRQTLGQGPEFLTYFQNEAQLEKSRLLSDRFSAERPKGSFSTLEIQRTEQGDSAMYLCASSPTSLAGVYEQYFGPGTRLTVT.

With regard to this clone: Compared with germline, one end of the junction differs, possibly owing to a read error. The chain links TRBV2 to TRBJ1-1; 12 bases match TRBD1. Germline-derived CDR1 and CDR2 are SNHLY and FYNNEI. CDR3 length equals 13 residues. The CDR3 loop is CASREPGQGAAGF. The CDR3, as DNA: TGTGCCAGCAGGGAACCGGGACAGGGGGCGGCGGGATTT.

This clone was detected once. The chain uses TRBV5-1 and TRBJ2-2, with a possible D match to TRBD1 (5 bases). Trimming cost V 7 bases and J 5 bases, with 12 bases left between them. The germline CDR1 and CDR2 sequences are SGHRS and YFSETQ. The CDR3 has 13 residues. CDR3 in DNA: TGCGCCAGCGGAGACAGTTCAACCGGGGAGCTGTTTTTT. Translated: CASGDSSTGELFF.

This chain connects TRBV19 to TRBJ2-1; no definite D call. Germline V CDR1 and CDR2: LNHDA, SQIVND (reference sequence). The CDR3 consists of 12 residues. Between the trimmed V and J ends, which lost 7 bases and 5 bases, there was a span of 9 bases. CDR3 sequence: CASKGTHNEQFF. The CDR3 DNA follows: TGTGCCAGTAAGGGAACACACAATGAGCAGTTCTTC.

The V and J genes are TRBV5-5 and TRBJ2-5; TRBD1 agrees at 9 bases. Germline CDR1 SGHKS, CDR2 YYEKEE (reference sequence). V gave up 2 bases and J gave up 1 base; unmatched junction bases: 3. The CDR3 consists of 15 residues. The CDR3 DNA follows: TGTGCCAGCAGCTTCCGGGACAGGGTCCAAGAGACCCAGTACTTC. It encodes CASSFRDRVQETQYF.